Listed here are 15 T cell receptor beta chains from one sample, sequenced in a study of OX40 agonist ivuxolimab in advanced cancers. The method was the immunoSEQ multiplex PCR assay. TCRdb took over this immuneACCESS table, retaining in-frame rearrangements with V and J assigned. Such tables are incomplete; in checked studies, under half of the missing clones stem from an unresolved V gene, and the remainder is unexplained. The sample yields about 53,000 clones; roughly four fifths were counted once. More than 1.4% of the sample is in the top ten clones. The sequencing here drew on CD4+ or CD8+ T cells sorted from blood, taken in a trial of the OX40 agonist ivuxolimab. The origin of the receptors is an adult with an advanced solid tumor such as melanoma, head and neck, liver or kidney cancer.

The CDR3 DNA reads TGTGCCAGCAGCTTACCGGGACAGGGAAGAACCGGGGAGCTGTTTTTT. Residues: CASSLPGQGRTGELFF. The chain carries TRBV5-6 and TRBJ2-2; 9 nucleotides align to TRBD1. In germline, CDR1 is SGHDT, CDR2 YYEEEE. The CDR3 is 16 amino acids. After removal of 2 bases from V and 5 bases from J, the junction contained 7 bases not matched to a gene.

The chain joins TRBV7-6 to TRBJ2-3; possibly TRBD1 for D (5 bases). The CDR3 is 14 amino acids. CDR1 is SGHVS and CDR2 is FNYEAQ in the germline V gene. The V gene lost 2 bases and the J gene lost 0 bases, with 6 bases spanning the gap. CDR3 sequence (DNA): TGTGCCAGCAGCTTACAGGGAAGCACAGATACGCAGTATTTT. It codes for CASSLQGSTDTQYF.

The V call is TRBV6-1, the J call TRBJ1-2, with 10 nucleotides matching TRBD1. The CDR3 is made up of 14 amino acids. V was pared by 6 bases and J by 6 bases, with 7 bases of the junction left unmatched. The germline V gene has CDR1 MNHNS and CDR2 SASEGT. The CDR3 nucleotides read TGTGCCAGCAGGCCCCCGGGACAGGGGAATGGCTACACCTTC. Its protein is CASRPPGQGNGYTF.

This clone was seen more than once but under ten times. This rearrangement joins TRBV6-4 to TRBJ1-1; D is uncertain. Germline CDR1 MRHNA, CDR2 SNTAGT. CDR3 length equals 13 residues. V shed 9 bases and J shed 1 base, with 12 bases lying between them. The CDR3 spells CASSAEENTEAFF. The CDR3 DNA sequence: TGTGCCAGTTCGGCGGAAGAGAACACTGAAGCTTTCTTT.

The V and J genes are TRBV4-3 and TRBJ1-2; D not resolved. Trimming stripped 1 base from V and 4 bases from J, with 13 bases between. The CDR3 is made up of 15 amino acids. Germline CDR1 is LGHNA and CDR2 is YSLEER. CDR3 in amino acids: CASSQVSSAVYGYTF. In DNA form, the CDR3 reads TGCGCCAGCAGCCAAGTATCTTCGGCGGTCTATGGCTACACCTTC.

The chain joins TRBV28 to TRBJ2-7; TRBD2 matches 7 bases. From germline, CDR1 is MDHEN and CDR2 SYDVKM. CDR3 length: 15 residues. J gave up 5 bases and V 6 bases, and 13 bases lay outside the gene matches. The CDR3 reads CASREAGRFPDEQYF. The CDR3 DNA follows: TGTGCCAGCAGGGAAGCGGGACGCTTTCCAGACGAGCAGTACTTC.

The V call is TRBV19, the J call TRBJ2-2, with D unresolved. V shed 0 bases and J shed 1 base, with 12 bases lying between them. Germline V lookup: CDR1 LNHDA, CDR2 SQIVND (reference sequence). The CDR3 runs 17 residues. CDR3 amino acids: CASSIDLRFLNTGELFF. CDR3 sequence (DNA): TGTGCCAGTAGTATAGATCTCCGATTCCTGAACACCGGGGAGCTGTTTTTT. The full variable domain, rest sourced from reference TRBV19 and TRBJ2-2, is DGGITQSPKYLFRKEGQNVTLSCEQNLNHDAMYWYRQDPGQGLRLIYYSQIVNDFQKGDIAEGYSVSREKKESFPLTVTSAQKNPTAFYLCASSIDLRFLNTGELFFGEGSRLTVL.

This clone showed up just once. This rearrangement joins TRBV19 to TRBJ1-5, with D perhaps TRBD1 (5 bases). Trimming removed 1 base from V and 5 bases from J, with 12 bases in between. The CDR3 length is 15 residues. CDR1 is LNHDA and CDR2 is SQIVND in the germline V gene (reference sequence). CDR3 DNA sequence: TGTGCCAGTAGTATAGGAGGGGTTCGGGATCAGCCCCAGCATTTT. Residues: CASSIGGVRDQPQHF.

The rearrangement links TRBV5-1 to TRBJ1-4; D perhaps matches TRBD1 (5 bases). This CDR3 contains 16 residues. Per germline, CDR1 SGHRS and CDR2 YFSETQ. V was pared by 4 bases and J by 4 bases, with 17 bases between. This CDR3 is CASSRRGTQFNEKLFF. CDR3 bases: TGCGCCAGCAGCCGCCGTGGGACCCAATTTAATGAAAAACTGTTTTTT.

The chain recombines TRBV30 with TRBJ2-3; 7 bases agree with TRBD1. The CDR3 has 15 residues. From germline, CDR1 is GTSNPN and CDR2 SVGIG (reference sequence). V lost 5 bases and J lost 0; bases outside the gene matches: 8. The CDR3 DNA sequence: TGTGCCTGGGACCCGGGCAGGGGGAGCACAGATACGCAGTATTTT. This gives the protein CAWDPGRGSTDTQYF.

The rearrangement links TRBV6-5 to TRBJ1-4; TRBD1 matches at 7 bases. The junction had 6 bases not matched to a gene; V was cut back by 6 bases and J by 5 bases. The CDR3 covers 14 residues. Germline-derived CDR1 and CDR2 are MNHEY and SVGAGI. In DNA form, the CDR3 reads TGTGCCAGCAGCAGGACAGGAGGAAATGAAAAACTGTTTTTT. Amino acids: CASSRTGGNEKLFF.

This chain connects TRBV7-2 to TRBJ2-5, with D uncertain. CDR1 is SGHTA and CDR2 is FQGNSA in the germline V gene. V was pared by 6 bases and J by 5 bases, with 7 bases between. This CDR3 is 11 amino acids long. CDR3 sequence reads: CASSPGETQYF. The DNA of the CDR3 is TGTGCCAGCAGTCCGGGTGAGACCCAGTACTTC.

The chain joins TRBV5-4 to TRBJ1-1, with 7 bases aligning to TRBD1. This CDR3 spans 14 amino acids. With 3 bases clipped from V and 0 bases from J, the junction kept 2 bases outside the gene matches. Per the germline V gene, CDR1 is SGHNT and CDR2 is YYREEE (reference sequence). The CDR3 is CASSWGQLNTEAFF. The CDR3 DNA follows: TGTGCCAGCAGCTGGGGACAGTTGAACACTGAAGCTTTCTTT.

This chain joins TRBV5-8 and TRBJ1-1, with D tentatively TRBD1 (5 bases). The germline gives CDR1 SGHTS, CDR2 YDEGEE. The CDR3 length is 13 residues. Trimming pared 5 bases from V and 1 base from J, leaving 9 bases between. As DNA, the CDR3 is TGTGCCAGCAGAGGAAGGGGGAACACTGAAGCTTTCTTT. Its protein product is CASRGRGNTEAFF.

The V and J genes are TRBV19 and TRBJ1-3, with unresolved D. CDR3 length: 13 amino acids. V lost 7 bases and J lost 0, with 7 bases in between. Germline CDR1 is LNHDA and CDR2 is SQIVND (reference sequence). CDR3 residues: CASKENSGNTIYF. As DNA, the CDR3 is TGTGCCAGTAAGGAGAACTCTGGAAACACCATATATTTT.